This TCR beta chain was recorded in a study of sequential checkpoint blockade in melanoma. About the research overall: Under 25 patients had tumor biopsies before treatment and at week 13.

As to this clone: The antigen is undetermined.

The study, taken as a whole, reports: Pretreatment TIL clonality tracked with response in the nivolumab-first arm.

Libraries were prepared by immunoSEQ multiplex PCR; TCRdb keeps only in-frame clonotypes and omits some of them. The sample contains about 6,400 clones, around a fifth of which appear only once. The CDR3 runs 15 residues. Per the germline V gene, CDR1 is MGHRA and CDR2 is YSYEKL. The germline V and J ends were trimmed by 1 base and 3 bases, with 13 bases remaining between them. The sample's treatment: randomized to nivolumab then ipilimumab (arm A) or the reverse (arm B). This clonotype was sampled from a human donor with melanoma. The J gene is TRBJ2-7, the V gene TRBV4-1; weak D call: TRBD1 (6 bases). This material consisted of tumor tissue (inferred from file names), taken from a patient given nivolumab and ipilimumab in sequence. CDR3 nucleotide sequence: TGCGCCAGCAGCCAAGTCTCGGGACAAGACTACGAGCAGTACTTC. It yields the protein CASSQVSGQDYEQYF.